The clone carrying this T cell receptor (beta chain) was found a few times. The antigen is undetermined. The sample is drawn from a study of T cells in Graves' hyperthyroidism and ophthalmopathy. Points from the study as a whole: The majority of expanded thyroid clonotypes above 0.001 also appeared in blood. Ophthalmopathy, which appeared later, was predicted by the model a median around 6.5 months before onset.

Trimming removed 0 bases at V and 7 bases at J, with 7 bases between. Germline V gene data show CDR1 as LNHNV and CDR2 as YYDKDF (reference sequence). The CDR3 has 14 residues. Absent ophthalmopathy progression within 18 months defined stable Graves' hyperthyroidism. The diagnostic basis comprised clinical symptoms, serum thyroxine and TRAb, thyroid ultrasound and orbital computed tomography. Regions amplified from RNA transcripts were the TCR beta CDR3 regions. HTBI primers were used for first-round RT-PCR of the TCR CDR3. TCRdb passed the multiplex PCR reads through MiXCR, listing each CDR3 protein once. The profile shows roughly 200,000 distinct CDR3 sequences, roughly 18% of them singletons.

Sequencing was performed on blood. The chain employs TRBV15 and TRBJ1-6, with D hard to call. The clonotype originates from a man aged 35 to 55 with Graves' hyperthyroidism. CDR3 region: CATSRDRKNSPLHF. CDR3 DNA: TGTGCCACCAGCAGAGATAGGAAAAATTCACCCCTCCACTTT. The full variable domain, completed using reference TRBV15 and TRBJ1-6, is DAMVIQNPRYQVTQFGKPVTLSCSQTLNHNVMYWYQQKSSQAPKLLFHYYDKDFNNEADTPDNFQSRRPNTSFCFLDIRSPGLGDTAMYLCATSRDRKNSPLHFGNGTRLTVT.